This paragraph covers one TCR beta chain sequence. The antigen this receptor binds is unknown. There are no base qualities to consult, and no much larger clone falls within one base. The data were obtained in a study of blood T cell repertoires in COVID-19 (dated by TCRdb to 2020 to 2022). Regarding the research as a whole: Samples from collaborators originated in the United States, Italy and Spain and spanned both the acute and convalescent phases of COVID-19. The prospective study material was composed of cDNA or gDNA derived from T cells, B-cell-depleted T cells, or PBMCs. Deeply sampled blood TCRbeta repertoires from subjects exposed to, actively infected with, or recovered from COVID-19 were included in the dataset. The repertoires were made available in a free public database intended to serve as a resource for research on the immune response to SARS-CoV-2. The samples were drawn from the first 160 participants of the ongoing ImmuneRACE study and from roughly 1,300 subjects provided by 6 global collaborators. The sample metadata nearly always contained a de-identified subject ID, COVID-19 status, age in years and sex. Where available, HLA class I and class II types were taken from metadata supplied by the sample provider and were not determined by assay-based typing. The investigation overall reported the following: The amount of clinical and demographic metadata varied by source and participant and was provided uncurated.

Each collaborating institution followed its own protocols to collect whole blood in K2EDTA tubes. For TCRbeta analysis, collaborators shipped samples as frozen whole blood, isolated PBMCs, or DNA extracted from either of those sample types. CDR1 and CDR2 are read off the germline V gene as SGDLS and YYNGEE. V is cut by 3 bases and J by 8 bases, and the space between the germline ends is 15 bases. Including the terminal cysteine and phenylalanine, the CDR3 comprises 14 residues. This entry keeps only the CDR3 DNA: 42 bases, framed from base 1. The immunoSEQ Assay, a bias-controlled multiplex PCR, was used to amplify TCRbeta CDR3 regions from genomic DNA. The paper's data handling went like this. The number of nucleated cells in each sample was estimated from the amplification of reference gene primers within the assay. To quantify the absolute abundance of each unique TCRbeta CDR3 rearrangement, sequence reads were collapsed and filtered. Productive Simpson clonality was computed per sample as the square root of Simpson's diversity index over productive rearrangements. Not all clones reach the TCRdb copy of this immuneACCESS table, which keeps in-frame sequences only. Checked studies attribute under half of the gap to unresolved V genes and leave the rest unexplained. V, J and clone size are those of that table, while D and trimming were read from the DNA. The sample contains around 150,000 clones, 84% of them found a single time. The ten most abundant clones make up about 7.2% of the sample.

This clonotype was sampled from a woman aged 45-65 years in a cohort sampled during active or convalescent COVID-19. The sample taken for sequencing was peripheral blood. In this chain, TRBV9 is recombined with TRBJ2-1, and TRBD1 may be the D gene, going by 5 matching bases. DNA sequence: TGTGCCAGCAGCGGGGGCCTAGGCGTTGATGAGCAGTTCTTC. Translated, this is CASSGGLGVDEQFF.